This T cell receptor beta chain was recovered during a study of blood T cell repertoires in COVID-19. This study enrolled people aged 18 to 89 from about two dozen US geographic areas. Within 2 weeks of study entry, exposed participants had contacted a PCR-confirmed or clinician-diagnosed COVID-19 case. As handled by the study authors: It was from reference gene primer amplification that nucleated cell counts were estimated. Profiled with immunoSEQ multiplex PCR; TCRdb holds only in-frame clones, not every one. V, J and clone size were drawn from that table, and D and trimming were deduced from the DNA. The data hold hundreds of thousands of clones, with 88% observed a single time. This TCR came from a woman between 18 and 29 years old who had been exposed to COVID-19. The sequencing sample was made of PBMCs or T cells enriched from blood (not recorded which).

CDR3 DNA: TGTGCCAGCAGTCGGGACAGCCTGCTCCAAGCTTTCTTT. This sequence encodes CASSRDSLLQAFF. The J gene is TRBJ1-1, the V gene TRBV2; 7 nucleotides align to TRBD1. Trimming removed 5 bases from V and 9 bases from J; junction bases left unmatched: 9. Germline V gene sequence: CDR1 SNHLY, CDR2 FYNNEI. The CDR3 runs 13 residues.